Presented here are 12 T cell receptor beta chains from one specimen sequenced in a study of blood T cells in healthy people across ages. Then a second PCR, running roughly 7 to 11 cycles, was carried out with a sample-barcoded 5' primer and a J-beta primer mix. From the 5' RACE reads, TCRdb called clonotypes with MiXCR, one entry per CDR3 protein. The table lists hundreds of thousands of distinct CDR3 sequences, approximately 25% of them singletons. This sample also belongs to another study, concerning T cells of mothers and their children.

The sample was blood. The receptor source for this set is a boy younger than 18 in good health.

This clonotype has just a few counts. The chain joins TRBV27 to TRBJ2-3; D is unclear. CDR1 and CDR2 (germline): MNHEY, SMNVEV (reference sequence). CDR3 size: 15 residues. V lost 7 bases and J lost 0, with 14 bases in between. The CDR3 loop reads CASMGLLSSTDTQYF. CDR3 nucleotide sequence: TGTGCCAGCATGGGGTTACTCTCTAGCACAGATACGCAGTATTTT.

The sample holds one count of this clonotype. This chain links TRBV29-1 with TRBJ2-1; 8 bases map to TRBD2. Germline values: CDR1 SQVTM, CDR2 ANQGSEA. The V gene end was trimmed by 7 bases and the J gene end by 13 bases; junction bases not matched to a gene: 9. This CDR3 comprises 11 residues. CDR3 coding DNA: TGCAGCGGCTTGAGCGGGGGCCTCCAGTTCTTC. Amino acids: CSGLSGGLQFF.

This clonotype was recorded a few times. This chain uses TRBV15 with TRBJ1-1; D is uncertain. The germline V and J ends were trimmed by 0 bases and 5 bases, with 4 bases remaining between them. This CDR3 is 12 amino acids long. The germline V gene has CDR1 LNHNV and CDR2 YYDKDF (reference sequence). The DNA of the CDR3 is TGTGCCACCAGCAGAGACCCAACTGAAGCTTTCTTT. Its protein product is CATSRDPTEAFF.

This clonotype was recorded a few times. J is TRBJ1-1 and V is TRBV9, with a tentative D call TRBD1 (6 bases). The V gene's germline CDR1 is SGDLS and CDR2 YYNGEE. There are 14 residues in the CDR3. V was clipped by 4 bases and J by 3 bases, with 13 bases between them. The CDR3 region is CASSTRDTYTEAFF. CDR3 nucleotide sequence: TGTGCCAGCAGCACCCGGGACACCTACACTGAAGCTTTCTTT. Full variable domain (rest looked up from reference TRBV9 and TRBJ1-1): DSGVTQTPKHLITATGQRVTLRCSPRSGDLSVYWYQQSLDQGLQFLIQYYNGEERAKGNILERFSAQQFPDLHSELNLSSLELGDSALYFCASSTRDTYTEAFFGQGTRLTVV.

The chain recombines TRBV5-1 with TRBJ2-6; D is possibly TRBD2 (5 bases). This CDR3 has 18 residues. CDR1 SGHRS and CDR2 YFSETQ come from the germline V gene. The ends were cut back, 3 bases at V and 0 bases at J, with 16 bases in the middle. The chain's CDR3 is CASSSRVDYFSGANVLTF. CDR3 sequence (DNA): TGCGCCAGCAGCTCGAGGGTCGACTACTTCTCTGGGGCCAACGTCCTGACTTTC.

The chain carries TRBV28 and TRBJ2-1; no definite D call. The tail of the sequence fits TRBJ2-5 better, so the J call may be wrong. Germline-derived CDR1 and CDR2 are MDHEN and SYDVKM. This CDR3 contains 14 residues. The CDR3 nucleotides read TGTGCCAGCAGTTTATTTTCAGAGAAAGAGACCCAGTACTTC. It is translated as CASSLFSEKETQYF.

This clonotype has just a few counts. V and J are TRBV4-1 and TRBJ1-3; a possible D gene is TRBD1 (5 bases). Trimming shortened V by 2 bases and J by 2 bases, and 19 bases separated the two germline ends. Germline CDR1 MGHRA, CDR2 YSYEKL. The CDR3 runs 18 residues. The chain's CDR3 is CASSQPSVPGTTGNTIYF. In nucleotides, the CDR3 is TGCGCCAGCAGCCAACCTTCTGTCCCAGGGACGACTGGAAACACCATATATTTT.

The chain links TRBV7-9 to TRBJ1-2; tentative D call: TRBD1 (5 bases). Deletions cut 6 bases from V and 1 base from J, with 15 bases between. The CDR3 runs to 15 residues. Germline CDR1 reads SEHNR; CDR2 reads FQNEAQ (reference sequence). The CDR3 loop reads CASSSGATLNYGYTF. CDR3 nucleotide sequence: TGTGCCAGCAGTAGCGGGGCTACCCTTAACTATGGCTACACCTTC.

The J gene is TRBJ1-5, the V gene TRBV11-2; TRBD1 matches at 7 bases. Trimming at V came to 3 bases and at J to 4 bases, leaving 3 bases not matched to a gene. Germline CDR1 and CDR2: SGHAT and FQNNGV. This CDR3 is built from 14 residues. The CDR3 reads CASSFKQGNQPQHF. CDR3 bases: TGTGCCAGCAGCTTTAAACAGGGGAATCAGCCCCAGCATTTT.

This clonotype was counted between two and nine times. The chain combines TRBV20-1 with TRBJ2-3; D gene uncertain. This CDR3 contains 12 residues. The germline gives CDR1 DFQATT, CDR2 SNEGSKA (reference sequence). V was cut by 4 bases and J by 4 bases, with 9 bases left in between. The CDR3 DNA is TGCAGTGCTACAACGGCTTCAGATACGCAGTATTTT. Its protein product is CSATTASDTQYF.

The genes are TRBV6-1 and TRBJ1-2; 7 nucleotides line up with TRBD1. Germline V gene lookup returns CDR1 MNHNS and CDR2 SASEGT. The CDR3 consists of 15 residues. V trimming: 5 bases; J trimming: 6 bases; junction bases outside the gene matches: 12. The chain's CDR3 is CASSTLGQYANGYTF. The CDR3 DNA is TGTGCCAGCAGTACCCTGGGACAGTATGCCAATGGCTACACCTTC.

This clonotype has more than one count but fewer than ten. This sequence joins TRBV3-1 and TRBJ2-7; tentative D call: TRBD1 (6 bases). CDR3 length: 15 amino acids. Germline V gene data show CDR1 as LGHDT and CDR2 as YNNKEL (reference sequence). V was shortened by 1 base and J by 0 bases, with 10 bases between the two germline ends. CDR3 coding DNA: TGTGCCAGCAGCCAAGGACAGGAAAGCTCCTACGAGCAGTACTTC. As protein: CASSQGQESSYEQYF.